This T cell receptor (beta chain) was recovered during a study of cytomegalovirus exposure and HLA in healthy donors (dated by TCRdb to about 2017). Regarding the study in general: According to a later analysis, one platform produced both the roughly 120 validation repertoires and the 666 repertoires of the first cohort. The study aimed to test whether cataloging public T cell receptors could reveal signatures of past pathogen exposure. Besides the first cohort of under 700 subjects, a separate validation cohort made up of 120 different subjects was used. High-throughput TCR immunosequencing, statistical association of individual TCRs with disease status, and machine learning were combined to predict cytomegalovirus infection status.

The library was obtained by the immunoSEQ multiplex PCR assay. The published analysis was carried out like this. A statistical classification framework was built to diagnose cytomegalovirus status from the catalog of TCR beta chain sequences. Imported from immuneACCESS, the table was reduced by TCRdb to in-frame sequences with V and J called. These copies leave out some clones; in studies compared against another copy, an unresolved V gene accounts for under half, and the cause of the remainder is not known. That table furnishes V, J and clone size, whereas the DNA furnished D and trimming. The sample table shows some 140,000 clones, and roughly four fifths are seen once. Almost 1.5% of the sample goes to the ten largest clones. The donors belonged to the validation cohort of about 120 subjects, which was separate from the approximately 660-subject first cohort. Germline trimming: 4 bases from V, 2 bases from J; junction bases outside gene matches: 10. Counted from cysteine to phenylalanine, this CDR3 has 17 amino acids. Of the read, only the CDR3 DNA is kept; its 51 bases are in frame from base 1. The germline V gene gives CDR1 as LGHNA and CDR2 as YNFKEQ.

General conclusions and limits of the study: A later analysis found that TCRs clustered in the first cohort also tended to co-occur in the roughly 120 validation repertoires, with 90% to 95% of cluster scores above 0. In vitro tests confirmed that a few of the cytomegalovirus-associated TCR beta chains recognize cytomegalovirus antigens. All 120 or so repertoires were used to score co-occurrence in the validation cohort in a later analysis, because that analysis had no HLA typing for the cohort. Most TCR sequences were seen in very few donors, while some public TCRs were found in many individuals. The study gave a list of about 160 TCR beta chains associated with cytomegalovirus. The classifier was reported to diagnose cytomegalovirus status with high specificity and sensitivity in both the original cohort and the validation cohort. The authors suggested that the approach could potentially be generalized to other disease states and immunological phenotypes.

Points on this clone: No cognate antigen has been identified for it. The input lacks base qualities; no much larger clone sits a single base away.

The V and J segments used are TRBV4-2 and TRBJ2-7; 11 of the junction bases match TRBD2. This clonotype was obtained from a woman aged 25 to 39 in good health and CMV-seronegative. Sequenced input: PBMCs. CDR3 region: CASSLSATSGGTYEQYF. The nucleotide sequence is TGTGCCAGCAGCCTATCCGCTACTAGCGGGGGAACCTACGAGCAGTACTTC.